The subject of this entry is one TCR beta chain. Its target is unknown. This entry belongs to a study of T cell responses to AZD1222 COVID-19 vaccine. Study-wide results and limits: Spike-specific TCR breadth rose after two AZD1222 doses, and depth rose as well. Regions left unmutated in variants are reportedly the target of nearly half of spike-specific TCRs. Donors were chiefly white British, with a greater number of females, and clonal diversity was perhaps underestimated.

The CDR3 has 15 residues. The germline gives CDR1 MNHNY, CDR2 SVGAGI (reference sequence). Profiled with immunoSEQ multiplex PCR; TCRdb holds only in-frame clones, not every one. Among roughly 170,000 clones listed, 85% to 90% were seen once. The chain uses TRBV6-6 and TRBJ2-3; 10 bases align to TRBD1. This specimen was peripheral blood, taken on day 0 of AZD1222 vaccination. This receptor was identified in an adult in good health. DNA of the CDR3: TGTGCGATTAGCCCCGGGACAGGGGCCCCAGATACGCAGTATTTT. As protein: CAISPGTGAPDTQYF.